These T cell receptor beta chains were read from a single sample in a study of blood T cell repertoires in COVID-19. This table comes from immunoSEQ multiplex PCR, and its TCRdb copy is limited to in-frame clones, with some not included. This repertoire shows about 330,000 clones, about 87% found once; its top ten account for around 5%. The material sequenced was PBMCs or T cells enriched from blood (not recorded which). All receptors derive from a man aged 25-45 years who had recovered from COVID-19. The CDR3 runs from the conserved cysteine through the conserved F or W.

length	V	J	CDR3
15	TRBV5-1	TRBJ2-1	CASLPEPNSYNEQFF
12	TRBV29-1	TRBJ1-2	CSVTDRNYGYTF
15	TRBV7-9	TRBJ1-4	CASSKGGTGAEKLFF
15	TRBV3-1/TRBV3-2	TRBJ1-4	CASSQVLGGMEKLFF
16	TRBV6-5	TRBJ1-2	CASSYHPQGLNYGYTF
17	TRBV2	TRBJ2-7	CASSEALLLAGVWEQYF
14	TRBV27	TRBJ2-1	CASSSATSGAEQFF
14	TRBV7-2	TRBJ1-6	CASSRTGFNSPLHF
18	TRBV30	TRBJ1-5	CAWSVGLGTAYSNQPQHF
15	TRBV10-3	TRBJ2-1	CAIRPDSSTYNEQFF
12	TRBV30	TRBJ1-4	CAWRSGSRKLFF